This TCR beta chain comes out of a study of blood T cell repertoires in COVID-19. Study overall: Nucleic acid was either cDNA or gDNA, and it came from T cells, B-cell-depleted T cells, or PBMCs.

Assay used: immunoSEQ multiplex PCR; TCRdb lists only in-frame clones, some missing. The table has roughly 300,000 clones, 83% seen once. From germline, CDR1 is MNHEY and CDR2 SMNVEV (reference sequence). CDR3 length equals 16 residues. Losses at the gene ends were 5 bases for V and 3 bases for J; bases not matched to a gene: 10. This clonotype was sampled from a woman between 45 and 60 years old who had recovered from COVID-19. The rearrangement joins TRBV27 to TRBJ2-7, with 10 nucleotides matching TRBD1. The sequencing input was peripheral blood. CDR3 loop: CASSLSRRTGGYEQYF. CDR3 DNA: TGTGCCAGCAGTCTCTCCCGTCGGACAGGGGGCTACGAGCAGTACTTC.